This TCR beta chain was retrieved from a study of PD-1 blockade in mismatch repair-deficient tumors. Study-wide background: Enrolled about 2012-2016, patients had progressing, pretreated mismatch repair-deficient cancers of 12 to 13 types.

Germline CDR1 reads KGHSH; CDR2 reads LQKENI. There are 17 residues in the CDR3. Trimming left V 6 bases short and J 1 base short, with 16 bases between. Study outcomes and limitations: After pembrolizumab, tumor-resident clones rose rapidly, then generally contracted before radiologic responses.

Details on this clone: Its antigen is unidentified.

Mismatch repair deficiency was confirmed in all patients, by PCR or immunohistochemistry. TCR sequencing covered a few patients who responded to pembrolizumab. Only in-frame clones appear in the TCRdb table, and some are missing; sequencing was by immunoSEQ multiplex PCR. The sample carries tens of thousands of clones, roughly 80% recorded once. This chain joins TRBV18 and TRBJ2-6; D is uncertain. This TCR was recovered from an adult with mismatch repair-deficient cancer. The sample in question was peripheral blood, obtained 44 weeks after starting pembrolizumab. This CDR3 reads CASSVLQFPSGANVLTF. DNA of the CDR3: TGTGCCAGCTCGGTGCTACAGTTCCCATCTGGGGCCAACGTCCTGACTTTC.